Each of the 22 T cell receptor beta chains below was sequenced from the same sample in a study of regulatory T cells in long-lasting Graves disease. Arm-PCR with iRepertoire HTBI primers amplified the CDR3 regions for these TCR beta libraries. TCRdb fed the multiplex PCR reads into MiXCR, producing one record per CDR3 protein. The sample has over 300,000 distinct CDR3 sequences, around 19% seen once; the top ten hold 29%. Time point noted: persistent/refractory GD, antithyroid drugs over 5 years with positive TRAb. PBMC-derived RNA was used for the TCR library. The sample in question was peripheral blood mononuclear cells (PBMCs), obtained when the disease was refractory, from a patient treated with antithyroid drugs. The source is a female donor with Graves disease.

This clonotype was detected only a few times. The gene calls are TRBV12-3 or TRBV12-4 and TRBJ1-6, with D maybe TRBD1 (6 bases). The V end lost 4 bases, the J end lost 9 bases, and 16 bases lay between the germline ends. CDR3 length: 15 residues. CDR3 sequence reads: CASSSDRPQRSPLHF. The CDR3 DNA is TGTGCCAGCAGTTCAGACAGGCCCCAGCGTTCACCCCTCCACTTT.

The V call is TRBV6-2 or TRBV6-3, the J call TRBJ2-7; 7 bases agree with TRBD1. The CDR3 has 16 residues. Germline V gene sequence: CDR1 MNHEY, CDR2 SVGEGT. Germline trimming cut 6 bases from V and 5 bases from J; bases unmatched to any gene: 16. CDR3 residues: CASSHATGNLVHEQYF. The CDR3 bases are TGTGCCAGCAGCCACGCGACAGGGAATTTAGTCCACGAGCAGTACTTC.

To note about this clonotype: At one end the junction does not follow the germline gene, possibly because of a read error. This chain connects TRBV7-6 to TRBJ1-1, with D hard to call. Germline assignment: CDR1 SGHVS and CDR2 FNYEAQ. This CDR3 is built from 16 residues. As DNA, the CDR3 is TGTGCCAGCAGCCCCCTGATTGGCGGGGAGAACACTGAAGCTTCCTTT. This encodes CASSPLIGGENTEASF.

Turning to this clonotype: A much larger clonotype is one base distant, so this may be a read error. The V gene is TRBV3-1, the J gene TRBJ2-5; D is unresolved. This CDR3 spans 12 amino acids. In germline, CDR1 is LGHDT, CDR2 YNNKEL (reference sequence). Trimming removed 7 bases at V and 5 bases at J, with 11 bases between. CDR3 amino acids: CASILQWETQYF. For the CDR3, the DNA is TGTGCCAGCATCCTACAGTGGGAGACCCAGTACTTC.

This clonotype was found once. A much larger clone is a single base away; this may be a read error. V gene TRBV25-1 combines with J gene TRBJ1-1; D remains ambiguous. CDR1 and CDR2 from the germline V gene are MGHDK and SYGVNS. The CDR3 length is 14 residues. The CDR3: CASSRVGLNTEASF. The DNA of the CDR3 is TGTGCCAGCAGCAGAGTCGGTTTGAACACTGAAGCTTCCTTT.

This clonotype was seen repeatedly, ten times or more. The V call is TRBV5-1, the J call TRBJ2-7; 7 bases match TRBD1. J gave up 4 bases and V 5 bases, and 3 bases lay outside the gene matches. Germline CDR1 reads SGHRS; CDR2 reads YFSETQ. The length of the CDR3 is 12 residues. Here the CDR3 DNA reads TGCGCCAGCAGTCCGGACAGGTACGAGCAGTACTTC. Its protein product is CASSPDRYEQYF.

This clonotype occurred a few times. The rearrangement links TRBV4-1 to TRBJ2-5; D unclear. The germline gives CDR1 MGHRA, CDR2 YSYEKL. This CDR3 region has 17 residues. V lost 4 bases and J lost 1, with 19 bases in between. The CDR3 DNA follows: TGCGCCAGCAGCCTGAGGCGCGGCTTGACATCCCAAGAGACCCAGTACTTC. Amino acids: CASSLRRGLTSQETQYF.

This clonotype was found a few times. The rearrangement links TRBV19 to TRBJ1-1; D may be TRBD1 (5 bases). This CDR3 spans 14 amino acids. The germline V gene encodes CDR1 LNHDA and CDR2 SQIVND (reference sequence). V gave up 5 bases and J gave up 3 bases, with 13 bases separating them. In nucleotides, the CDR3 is TGTGCCAGTAGTCATACAGGCCCCCACACTGAAGCTTTCTTT. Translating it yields CASSHTGPHTEAFF.

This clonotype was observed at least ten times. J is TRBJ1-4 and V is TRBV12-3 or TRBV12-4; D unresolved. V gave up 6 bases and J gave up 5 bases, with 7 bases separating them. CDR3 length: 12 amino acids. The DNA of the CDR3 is TGTGCCAGCAGCCCGACAAATGAAAAACTGTTTTTT. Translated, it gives CASSPTNEKLFF.

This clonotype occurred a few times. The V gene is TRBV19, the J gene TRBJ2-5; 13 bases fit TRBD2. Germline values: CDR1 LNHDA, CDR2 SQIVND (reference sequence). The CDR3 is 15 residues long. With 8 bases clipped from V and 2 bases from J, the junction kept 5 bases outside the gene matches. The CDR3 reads CASGAGLAGQETQYF. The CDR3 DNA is TGTGCCAGTGGTGCGGGACTAGCGGGACAAGAGACCCAGTACTTC.

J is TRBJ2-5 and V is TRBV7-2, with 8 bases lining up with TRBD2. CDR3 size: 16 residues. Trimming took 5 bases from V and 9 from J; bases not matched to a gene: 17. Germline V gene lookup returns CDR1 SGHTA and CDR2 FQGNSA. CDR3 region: CASSASGPGGRGAQYF. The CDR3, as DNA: TGTGCCAGCAGCGCATCCGGTCCGGGGGGGCGAGGGGCCCAGTACTTC.

Here the CDR3 DNA reads TGTGCCAGCAGTAAAACTAGCGGGATCCCCTACGAGCAGTACTTC. It is translated as CASSKTSGIPYEQYF. The chain has TRBV12-3 or TRBV12-4 and TRBJ2-7, with 10 positions matching TRBD2. There are 15 residues in the CDR3. Germline trimming cut 5 bases from V and 2 bases from J; bases unmatched to any gene: 6.

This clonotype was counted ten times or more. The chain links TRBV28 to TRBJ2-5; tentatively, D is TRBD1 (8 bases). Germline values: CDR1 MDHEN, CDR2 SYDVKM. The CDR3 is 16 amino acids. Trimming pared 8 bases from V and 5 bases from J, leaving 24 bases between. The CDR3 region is CASEGASGNRGETQYF. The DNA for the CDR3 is TGTGCCAGCGAGGGGGCTAGCGGAAACAGGGGGGAGACCCAGTACTTC.

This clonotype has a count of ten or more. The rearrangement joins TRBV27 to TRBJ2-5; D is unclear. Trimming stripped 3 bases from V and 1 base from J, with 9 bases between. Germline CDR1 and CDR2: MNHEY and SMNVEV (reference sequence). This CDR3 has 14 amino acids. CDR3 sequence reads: CASSLSRPQETQYF. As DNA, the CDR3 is TGTGCCAGCAGTTTGTCCAGGCCCCAAGAGACCCAGTACTTC.

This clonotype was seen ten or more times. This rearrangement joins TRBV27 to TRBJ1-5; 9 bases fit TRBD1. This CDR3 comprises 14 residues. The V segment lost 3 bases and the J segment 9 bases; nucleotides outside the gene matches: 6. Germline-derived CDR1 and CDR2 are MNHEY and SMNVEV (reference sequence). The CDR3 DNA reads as TGTGCCAGCAGTTTCGACAGGGGGAGCTTGCCCCAGCATTTT. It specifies CASSFDRGSLPQHF.

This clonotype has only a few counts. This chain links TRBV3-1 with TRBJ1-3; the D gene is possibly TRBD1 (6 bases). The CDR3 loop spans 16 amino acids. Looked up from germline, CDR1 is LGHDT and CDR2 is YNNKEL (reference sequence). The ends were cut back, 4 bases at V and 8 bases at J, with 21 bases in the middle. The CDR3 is CASSLGQLRTGDTIYF. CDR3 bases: TGTGCCAGCAGCCTCGGACAGCTACGGACGGGTGACACCATATATTTT. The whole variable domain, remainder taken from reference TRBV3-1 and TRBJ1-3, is DTAVSQTPKYLVTQMGNDKSIKCEQNLGHDTMYWYKQDSKKFLKIMFSYNNKELIINETVPNRFSPKSPDKAHLNLHINSLELGDSAVYFCASSLGQLRTGDTIYFGEGSWLTVV.

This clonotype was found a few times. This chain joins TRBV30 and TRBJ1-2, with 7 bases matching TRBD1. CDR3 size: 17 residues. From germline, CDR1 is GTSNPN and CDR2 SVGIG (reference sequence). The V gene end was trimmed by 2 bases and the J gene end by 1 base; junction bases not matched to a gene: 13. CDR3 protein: CAWSTRGGQKINYGYTF. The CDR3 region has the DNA TGTGCCTGGAGTACGAGGGGGGGACAGAAGATTAACTATGGCTACACCTTC.

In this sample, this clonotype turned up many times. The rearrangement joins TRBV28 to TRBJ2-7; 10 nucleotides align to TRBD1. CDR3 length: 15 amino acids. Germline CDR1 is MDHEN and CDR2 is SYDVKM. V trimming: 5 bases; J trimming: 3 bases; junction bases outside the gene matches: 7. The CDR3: CASSATGTGVYEQYF. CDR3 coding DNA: TGTGCCAGCAGTGCCACCGGGACAGGGGTCTACGAGCAGTACTTC.

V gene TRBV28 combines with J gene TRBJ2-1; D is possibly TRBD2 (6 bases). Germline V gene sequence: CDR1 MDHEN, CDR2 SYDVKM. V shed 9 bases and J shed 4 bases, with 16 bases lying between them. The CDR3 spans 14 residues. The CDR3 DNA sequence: TGTGCCAGTAGCGGCGGAGGGCCTTACAATGAGCAGTTCTTC. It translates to CASSGGGPYNEQFF.

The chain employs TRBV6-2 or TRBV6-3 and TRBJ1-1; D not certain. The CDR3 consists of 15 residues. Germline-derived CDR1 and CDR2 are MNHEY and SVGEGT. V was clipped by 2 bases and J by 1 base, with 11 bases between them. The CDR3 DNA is TGTGCCAGCAGTTACCCCCTCGGAGGGAACACTGAAGCTTTCTTT. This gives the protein CASSYPLGGNTEAFF.

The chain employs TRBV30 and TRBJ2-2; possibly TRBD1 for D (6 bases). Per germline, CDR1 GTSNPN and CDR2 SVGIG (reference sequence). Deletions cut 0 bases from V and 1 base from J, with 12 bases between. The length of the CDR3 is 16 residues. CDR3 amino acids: CAWSVWVGGNTGELFF. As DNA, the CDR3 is TGTGCCTGGAGTGTATGGGTAGGGGGGAACACCGGGGAGCTGTTTTTT.

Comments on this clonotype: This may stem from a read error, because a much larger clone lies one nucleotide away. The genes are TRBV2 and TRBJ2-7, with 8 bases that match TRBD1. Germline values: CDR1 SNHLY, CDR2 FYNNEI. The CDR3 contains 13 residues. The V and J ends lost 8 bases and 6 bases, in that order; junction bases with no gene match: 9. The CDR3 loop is CASARGQGGEQYF. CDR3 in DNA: TGTGCCAGCGCCAGGGGGCAGGGCGGCGAGCAGTACTTC.